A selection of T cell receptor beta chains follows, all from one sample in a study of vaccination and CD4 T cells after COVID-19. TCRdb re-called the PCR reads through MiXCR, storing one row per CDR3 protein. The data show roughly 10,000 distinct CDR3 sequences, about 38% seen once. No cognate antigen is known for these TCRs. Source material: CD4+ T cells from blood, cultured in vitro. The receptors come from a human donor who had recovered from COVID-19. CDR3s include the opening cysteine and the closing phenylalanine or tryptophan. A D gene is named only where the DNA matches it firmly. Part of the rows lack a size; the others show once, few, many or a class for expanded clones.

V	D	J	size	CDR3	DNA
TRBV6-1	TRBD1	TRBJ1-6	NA	CASSAATGLSSPLHF	TGTGCCAGCAGTGCCGCGACAGGGTTAAGTTCACCCCTCCACTTT
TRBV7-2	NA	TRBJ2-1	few	CASSLLANEQFF	TGTGCCAGCAGCTTACTGGCCAATGAGCAGTTCTTC
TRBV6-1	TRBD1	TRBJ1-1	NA	CASTRGRNTEAFF	TGTGCCAGCACCAGGGGGCGGAACACTGAAGCTTTCTTT
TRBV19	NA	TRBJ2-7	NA	CASSIGQKDYEQYF	TGTGCCAGTAGTATAGGACAGAAGGACTACGAGCAGTACTTC
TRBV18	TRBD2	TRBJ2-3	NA	CASSTSGSTDTQYF	TGTGCCAGCTCGACTAGCGGAAGCACAGATACGCAGTATTTT
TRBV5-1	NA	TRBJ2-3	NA	CASSLDRSTDTQYF	TGCGCCAGCAGCTTGGACAGAAGCACAGATACGCAGTATTTT
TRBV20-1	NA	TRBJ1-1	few	CSAASGGNTEAFF	TGCAGTGCCGCCTCGGGTGGGAACACTGAAGCTTTCTTT
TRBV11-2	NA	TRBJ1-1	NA	CASDLRTGNTEAFF	TGTGCCAGCGATTTGAGGACGGGGAACACTGAAGCTTTCTTT
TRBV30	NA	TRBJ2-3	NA	CAWSRITDTQYF	TGTGCCTGGAGCCGCATTACAGATACGCAGTATTTT
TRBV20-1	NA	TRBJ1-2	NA	CSGDYGYTF	TGCAGTGGCGACTATGGCTACACCTTC
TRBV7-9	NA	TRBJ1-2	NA	CASSTRQEGYGYTF	TGTGCCAGCAGCACTCGACAAGAAGGATATGGCTACACCTTC
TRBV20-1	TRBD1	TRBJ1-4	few	CSATPGTGGEKLFF	TGCAGTGCTACTCCCGGGACAGGGGGTGAAAAACTGTTTTTT
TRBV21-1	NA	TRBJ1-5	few	CASSKDRVSDIPQHF	TGTGCCAGCAGCAAAGACAGAGTGTCGGACATTCCCCAGCATTTT
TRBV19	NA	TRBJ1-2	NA	CASSPAGELAYGYTF	TGTGCCAGTAGCCCGGCGGGGGAATTGGCCTATGGCTACACCTTC
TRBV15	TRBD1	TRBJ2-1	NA	CATSSGQGRGNEQFF	TGTGCCACCAGCAGCGGACAGGGGAGGGGCAATGAGCAGTTCTTC
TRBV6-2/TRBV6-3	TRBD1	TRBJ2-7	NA	CASSYSDRFSYEQYF	TGTGCCAGCAGTTACTCGGACAGGTTCTCCTACGAGCAGTACTTC
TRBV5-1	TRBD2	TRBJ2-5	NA	CASSSAGTSGGGETQYF	TGCGCCAGCAGCTCAGCCGGGACTAGCGGGGGAGGGGAGACCCAGTACTTC
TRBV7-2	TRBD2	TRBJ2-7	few	CASSLVPASGKYFYEQYF	TGTGCCAGCAGCTTAGTTCCGGCTAGCGGGAAATACTTCTACGAGCAGTACTTC
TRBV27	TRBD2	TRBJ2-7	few	CASSLLTSGIGYEQYF	TGTGCCAGCAGTTTATTAACTAGCGGGATTGGGTACGAGCAGTACTTC
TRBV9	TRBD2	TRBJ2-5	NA	CASSAGTSGGAGETQYF	TGTGCCAGCAGCGCCGGGACTAGCGGGGGGGCCGGGGAGACCCAGTACTTC
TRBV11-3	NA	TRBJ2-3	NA	CASSLDRLTDTQYF	TGTGCCAGCAGCTTAGATCGTTTGACAGATACGCAGTATTTT
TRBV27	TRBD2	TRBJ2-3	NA	CASSLSGGGYTDTQYF	TGTGCCAGCAGTTTAAGTGGCGGGGGGTACACAGATACGCAGTATTTT
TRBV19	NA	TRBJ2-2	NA	CASSISGVNTGELFF	TGTGCCAGTAGTATCTCAGGGGTGAACACCGGGGAGCTGTTTTTT
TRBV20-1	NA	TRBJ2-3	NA	CGAPSYSASRADTQYF	TGCGGTGCTCCCTCCTATAGCGCATCTAGGGCAGATACGCAGTATTTT
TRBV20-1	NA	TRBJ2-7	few	CSAGLGNYEQYF	TGCAGTGCCGGGTTGGGAAATTACGAGCAGTACTTC
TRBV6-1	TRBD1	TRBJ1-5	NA	CASSPGTGGFQPQHF	TGTGCCAGCAGTCCCGGGACAGGGGGGTTTCAGCCCCAGCATTTT
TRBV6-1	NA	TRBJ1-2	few	CASSQQRNYGYTF	TGTGCCAGCAGCCAACAGCGAAACTATGGCTACACCTTC
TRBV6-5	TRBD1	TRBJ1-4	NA	CASSYGGTGGEKLFF	TGTGCCAGCAGTTACGGCGGGACAGGGGGTGAAAAACTGTTTTTT
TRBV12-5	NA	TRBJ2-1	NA	CASGLLHEQFF	TGTGCTAGTGGTTTGCTCCATGAGCAGTTCTTC
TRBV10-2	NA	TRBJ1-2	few	CASRQVQNYGYTF	TGCGCCAGCAGACAGGTCCAGAACTATGGCTACACCTTC
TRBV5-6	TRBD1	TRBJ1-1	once	CASSWRVAGTGGGTEAFF	TGTGCCAGCAGCTGGAGGGTCGCTGGGACAGGGGGAGGTACTGAAGCTTTCTTT
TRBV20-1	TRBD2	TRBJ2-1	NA	CSASPGGLAVKNEQFF	TGCAGTGCTAGTCCAGGGGGACTAGCGGTGAAAAATGAGCAGTTCTTC
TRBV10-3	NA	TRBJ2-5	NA	CAISEGGLETQYF	TGTGCCATCAGTGAAGGTGGACTAGAGACCCAGTACTTC
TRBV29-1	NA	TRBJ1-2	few	CSVGGAEYGYTF	TGCAGCGTTGGGGGAGCAGAATATGGCTACACCTTC
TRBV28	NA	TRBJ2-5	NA	CASSSRTGPQETQYF	TGTGCCAGCAGTTCCCGAACAGGGCCCCAAGAGACCCAGTACTTC
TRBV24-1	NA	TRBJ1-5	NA	CATRGGQNQPQHF	TGTGCCACCAGGGGGGGCCAAAATCAGCCCCAGCATTTT
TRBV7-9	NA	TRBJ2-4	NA	CASSLVKGTKNIQYF	TGTGCCAGCAGCTTAGTTAAGGGTACCAAAAACATTCAGTACTTC
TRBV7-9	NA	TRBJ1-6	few	CASSLGEAISPLHF	TGTGCCAGCAGCTTGGGGGAGGCAATTTCACCCCTCCACTTT
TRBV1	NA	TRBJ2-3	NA	CTSSRDPSAGDTQYF	TGCACCAGCAGCCGGGACCCAAGCGCTGGGGATACGCAGTATTTT